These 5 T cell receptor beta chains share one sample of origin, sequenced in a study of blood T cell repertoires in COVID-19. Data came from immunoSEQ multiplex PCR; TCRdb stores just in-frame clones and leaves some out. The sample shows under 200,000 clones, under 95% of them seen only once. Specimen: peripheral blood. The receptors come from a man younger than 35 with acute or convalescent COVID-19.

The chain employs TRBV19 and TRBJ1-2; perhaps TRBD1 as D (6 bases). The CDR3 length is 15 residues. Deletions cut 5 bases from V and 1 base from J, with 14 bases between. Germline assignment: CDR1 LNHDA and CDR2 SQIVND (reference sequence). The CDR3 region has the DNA TGTGCCAGTAGTGTCGTTGGACAGAATAACTATGGCTACACCTTC. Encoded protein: CASSVVGQNNYGYTF.

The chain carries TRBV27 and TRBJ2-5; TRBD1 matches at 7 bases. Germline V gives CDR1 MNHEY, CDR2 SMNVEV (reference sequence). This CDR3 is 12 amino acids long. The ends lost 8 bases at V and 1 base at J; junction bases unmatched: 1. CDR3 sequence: CASRTGQETQYF. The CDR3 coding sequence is TGTGCCAGCCGGACAGGCCAAGAGACCCAGTACTTC.

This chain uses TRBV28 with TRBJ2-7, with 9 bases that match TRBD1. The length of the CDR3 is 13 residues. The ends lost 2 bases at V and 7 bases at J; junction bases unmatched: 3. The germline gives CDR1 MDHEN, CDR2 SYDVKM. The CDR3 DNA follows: TGTGCCAGCAGTTTAGGGACAGGGCCGGAGCAGTACTTC. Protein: CASSLGTGPEQYF.

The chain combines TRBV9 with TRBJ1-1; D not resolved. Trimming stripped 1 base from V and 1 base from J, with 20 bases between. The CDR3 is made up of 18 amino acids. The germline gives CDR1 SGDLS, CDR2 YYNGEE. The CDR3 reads CASSVPEGSKSRNTEAFF. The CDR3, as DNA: TGTGCCAGCAGCGTACCAGAGGGCAGCAAATCTAGGAACACTGAAGCTTTCTTT.

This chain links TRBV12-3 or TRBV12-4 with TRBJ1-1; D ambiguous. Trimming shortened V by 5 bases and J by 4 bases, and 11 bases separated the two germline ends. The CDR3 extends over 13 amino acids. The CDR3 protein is CASSHPSGTEAFF. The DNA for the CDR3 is TGTGCCAGCAGTCATCCGTCGGGCACTGAAGCTTTCTTT.